This TCR beta chain was sequenced in a study of cytomegalovirus exposure and HLA in healthy donors. Study-level findings and limits: In an earlier analysis, in under 700 donors, most V segments appeared productive either ~87% or ~30% of the time. After further analysis at a later stage, 16,951 TCR beta sequences were associated with HLA alleles at 0.05 false discovery rate.

Both 60 Vbeta primers and 13 Jbeta primers went into the PCR. The data were produced by immunoSEQ multiplex PCR, yet TCRdb's version contains in-frame clones alone and is incomplete. The table has about 110,000 clones, roughly four fifths seen once. CDR1 ENHRY and CDR2 SYGVKD come from the germline V gene. The CDR3 consists of 13 residues. Trimming at V came to 5 bases and at J to 6 bases, leaving 3 bases not matched to a gene. Turning to this clone: Its target is unknown.

This TCR was sampled from a man aged 50 to 60 in good health and CMV-seronegative. The sample taken for sequencing was PBMCs. This chain connects TRBV10-3 to TRBJ1-5, with TRBD1 matching over 8 bases. For the CDR3, the DNA is TGTGCCATCAGTCCGGACAGGGCTCAGCCCCAGCATTTT. This sequence encodes CAISPDRAQPQHF.